This TCR beta chain is from a study of T-cell memory formation after mild COVID-19. Findings and caveats of the study: Clones from the second wave (peaking day 37) had unconfirmed SARS-CoV-2 specificity.

Germline CDR1 MNHEY, CDR2 SMNVEV (reference sequence). The CDR3 runs 12 residues. Deletions cut 5 bases from V and 9 bases from J, with 11 bases between. Regarding this clonotype: What it binds is not known.

TCRdb reanalysed the 5' RACE reads using MiXCR and keeps one entry per CDR3 protein. The sample gives some 200,000 distinct CDR3 sequences, about a fifth of which show up once; roughly 23% is in the top ten. This receptor was taken from an adult woman who had mild COVID-19 (a few samples of this study predate the infection). Cell type and time point are not known. The sequenced sample was PBMCs or a T cell subset sorted from them (not recorded which). This sequence joins TRBV27 and TRBJ2-1; D unresolved. The CDR3 loop is CASSPRWSEQFF. Written as DNA, the CDR3 is TGTGCCAGCAGTCCCCGGTGGAGTGAGCAGTTCTTC.